These 6 T cell receptor beta chains were all obtained from the same sample, sequenced in a study of glioma-infiltrating T cells after dendritic cell vaccination. Sequencing was performed with immunoSEQ multiplex PCR; in TCRdb, only in-frame clones are kept and a portion is missing. The sample has 85,000 to 110,000 clones, about four fifths seen once. Sequenced material: blood, taken before dendritic cell vaccination. These receptors all stem from a human donor with glioblastoma.

The chain employs TRBV10-2 and TRBJ1-5; no reliable D call. V was pared by 5 bases and J by 2 bases, with 13 bases between. The CDR3 is 15 residues long. Germline lookup yields CDR1 WSHSY and CDR2 SAAADI. The CDR3 DNA reads as TGCGCCAGCAGTCCCCAGGTGGGAGGCAATCAGCCCCAGCATTTT. This sequence encodes CASSPQVGGNQPQHF.

The chain recombines TRBV5-4 with TRBJ2-5, with TRBD2 matching 7 bases. The germline gives CDR1 SGHNT, CDR2 YYREEE (reference sequence). This CDR3 spans 13 amino acids. The ends lost 6 bases at V and 6 bases at J; junction bases unmatched: 8. The CDR3 loop reads CASTTWGGKTQYF. The CDR3 DNA sequence: TGTGCCAGCACTACTTGGGGGGGAAAGACCCAGTACTTC.

This chain connects TRBV28 to TRBJ1-1; D might be TRBD1 (5 bases). Germline CDR1 MDHEN, CDR2 SYDVKM. Deletions cut 2 bases from V and 0 bases from J, with 13 bases between. This CDR3 contains 16 residues. CDR3 nucleotide sequence: TGTGCCAGCAGTTTAATCTCCGCAGGGATGAACACTGAAGCTTTCTTT. Translated: CASSLISAGMNTEAFF. Looking up the rest from reference TRBV28 and TRBJ1-1 gives the full variable domain: DVKVTQSSRYLVKRTGEKVFLECVQDMDHENMFWYRQDPGLGLRLIYFSYDVKMKEKGDIPEGYSVSREKKERFSLILESASTNQTSMYLCASSLISAGMNTEAFFGQGTRLTVV.

This chain links TRBV15 with TRBJ2-1; TRBD2 agrees at 9 bases. The CDR3 contains 14 residues. Looked up from germline, CDR1 is LNHNV and CDR2 is YYDKDF (reference sequence). V lost 0 bases, J lost 13 bases, and 7 bases stayed unmatched. The CDR3 here is CATSRDRSGGSQFF. The CDR3, as DNA: TGTGCCACCAGCAGAGATAGGAGCGGGGGGTCCCAGTTCTTC.

V and J are TRBV6-1 and TRBJ1-5; perhaps TRBD1 as D (5 bases). CDR3 length equals 13 residues. Per germline, CDR1 MNHNS and CDR2 SASEGT. V was cut by 8 bases and J by 5 bases, with 13 bases left in between. CDR3 protein: CASLWGRDQPQHF. In DNA, the CDR3 is TGTGCCAGCCTATGGGGCAGGGATCAGCCCCAGCATTTT.

The rearrangement uses TRBV29-1 and TRBJ1-6; no clear D gene. The CDR3 contains 12 residues. Germline-derived CDR1 and CDR2 are SQVTM and ANQGSEA. The V end was cut by 4 bases, the J end by 10 bases, with 11 bases between. The CDR3 sequence is CSVGSPGSPLHF. The CDR3 DNA reads TGCAGCGTTGGCAGCCCGGGATCACCCCTCCACTTT.